These 24 T cell receptor beta chains were sequenced from one sample in a study of monozygotic twins with inflammatory bowel disease. TCRdb reprocessed the 5' RACE reads, keeping one entry per CDR3 protein, no DNA. The clone table shows approximately 400,000 distinct CDR3 sequences, with the ten largest holding roughly 2.2%. The source material was blood. These receptor sequences come from a human donor with ulcerative colitis or Crohn's disease, or a healthy co-twin of an affected twin (not recorded which).

The V and J genes are TRBV5-1 and TRBJ2-2. Germline V gene sequence: CDR1 SGHRS, CDR2 YFSETQ. This CDR3 spans 14 amino acids. This CDR3 is CASSLPQEAGELFF.

The chain has TRBV5-1 and TRBJ2-6; TCRdb outputs TRBD1, but without DNA this stays unchecked. The V gene's germline CDR1 is SGHRS and CDR2 YFSETQ. CDR3 length equals 16 residues. The CDR3 region is CASSPGGGRGANVLTF.

The chain joins TRBV27 to TRBJ2-2; checking the TCRdb D call of TRBD2 is not possible without DNA. This CDR3 region has 16 residues. CDR1 MNHEY and CDR2 SMNVEV come from the germline V gene (reference sequence). The CDR3 sequence is CASSPQRGGLTGELFF.

V gene TRBV9 combines with J gene TRBJ1-1; TCRdb indicates TRBD1, and absent DNA this call remains unverified. Germline V gene lookup returns CDR1 SGDLS and CDR2 YYNGEE. This CDR3 is 13 amino acids long. CDR3 region: CASSFTGQGTAFF.

V is TRBV29-1 and J is TRBJ1-1. CDR1 and CDR2 (germline): SQVTM, ANQGSEA. The CDR3 runs to 11 residues. CDR3 sequence reads: CSVGRDTEAFF.

This chain connects TRBV12-3 or TRBV12-4 to TRBJ1-6. The CDR3 has 13 amino acids. CDR3: CASSGDLNSPLHF.

The chain employs TRBV5-1 and TRBJ2-3; the TCRdb D gene call, TRBD1, has no DNA to confirm it. CDR3 length equals 17 residues. The germline V gene has CDR1 SGHRS and CDR2 YFSETQ. CDR3 in amino acids: CASSLQGAGVGTDTQYF.

The chain is built from TRBV12-3 or TRBV12-4 and TRBJ1-5; as DNA is missing, the TRBD1 call by TCRdb cannot be tested. The CDR3 totals 16 residues. CDR3 in amino acids: CASSSTRPGGNQPQHF.

The rearrangement joins TRBV12-3 or TRBV12-4 to TRBJ2-1. CDR3 length: 12 amino acids. CDR3 region: CASSLTEKEQFF.

The genes are TRBV20-1 and TRBJ1-1; TCRdb calls TRBD1, which cannot be checked without DNA. This CDR3 has 15 amino acids. Germline V CDR1 and CDR2: DFQATT, SNEGSKA (reference sequence). The CDR3 sequence: CSARLPGQGNTEAFF.

The chain carries TRBV29-1 and TRBJ2-2; TCRdb returns TRBD1, unconfirmable since there is no DNA. Germline V CDR1 and CDR2: SQVTM, ANQGSEA. CDR3 size: 15 residues. The CDR3 spells CSAAGTGGNTGELFF.

This sequence joins TRBV7-2 and TRBJ2-3; checking the TCRdb D call of TRBD1 is not possible without DNA. This CDR3 contains 16 residues. Germline V lookup: CDR1 SGHTA, CDR2 FQGNSA. The CDR3 reads CASSLVWGGVDDTQYF.

This rearrangement joins TRBV19 to TRBJ2-3; TCRdb outputs TRBD2, but without DNA this stays unchecked. CDR1 and CDR2 from the germline V gene are LNHDA and SQIVND (reference sequence). The CDR3 is made up of 15 amino acids. CDR3 protein: CASSNSGGPGDTQYF.

The CDR3 sequence is CATRTSSSSTDTQYF. This chain joins TRBV2 and TRBJ2-3; as DNA is missing, the TRBD2 call by TCRdb cannot be tested. This CDR3 region has 15 residues. Germline CDR1 and CDR2: SNHLY and FYNNEI.

Here the CDR3 reads CIVREGNYGYTF. The chain is built from TRBV29-1 and TRBJ1-2. This CDR3 spans 12 amino acids. Germline CDR1 reads SQVTM; CDR2 reads ANQGSEA.

The rearrangement links TRBV5-1 to TRBJ1-2; the D gene TCRdb calls, TRBD1, cannot be checked with no DNA. The CDR3 spans 14 residues. CDR1 and CDR2 from the germline V gene are SGHRS and YFSETQ. The CDR3 loop is CASSLEGISNGYTF.

V usage is TRBV5-4 and J usage is TRBJ1-4; without DNA, the TCRdb call of TRBD1 cannot be checked. The CDR3 totals 16 residues. The germline V gene encodes CDR1 SGHNT and CDR2 YYREEE (reference sequence). The CDR3 sequence: CASSRKAGTGSGKLFF.

V gene TRBV5-1 combines with J gene TRBJ2-2. Germline V lookup: CDR1 SGHRS, CDR2 YFSETQ. The CDR3 sequence is 13 residues long. The CDR3 sequence: CASSFKTTGELFF.

The rearrangement joins TRBV5-1 to TRBJ2-4; without DNA, the TCRdb call of TRBD1 cannot be checked. Germline V CDR1 and CDR2: SGHRS, YFSETQ. This CDR3 comprises 14 residues. The CDR3 here is CASSSGVSPDIQYF.

The chain couples TRBV12-3 or TRBV12-4 to TRBJ1-2. This CDR3 contains 12 residues. CDR3 sequence reads: CASSLTNYGYTF.

V usage is TRBV28 and J usage is TRBJ1-5; there is no DNA to check the TCRdb D call of TRBD1. This CDR3 region has 19 residues. Germline CDR1 and CDR2: MDHEN and SYDVKM. CDR3: CASSPQWDTKEYSNQPQHF.

V gene TRBV9 combines with J gene TRBJ1-5; TCRdb reports TRBD1, a call that lacks DNA to check it against. From germline, CDR1 is SGDLS and CDR2 YYNGEE. The CDR3 sequence is 16 residues long. This CDR3 is CASSERTGGGGQPQHF.

The chain uses TRBV12-3 or TRBV12-4 and TRBJ1-4; lacking DNA, the TRBD1 call made by TCRdb goes unchecked. This CDR3 spans 14 amino acids. The CDR3 loop reads CASSFGRGGEKLFF.

The V gene is TRBV4-1, the J gene TRBJ2-2; TCRdb reports TRBD2, a call that lacks DNA to check it against. The CDR3 loop spans 16 amino acids. Germline CDR1 is MGHRA and CDR2 is YSYEKL. The CDR3 is CASSLNAGIGTGELFF.